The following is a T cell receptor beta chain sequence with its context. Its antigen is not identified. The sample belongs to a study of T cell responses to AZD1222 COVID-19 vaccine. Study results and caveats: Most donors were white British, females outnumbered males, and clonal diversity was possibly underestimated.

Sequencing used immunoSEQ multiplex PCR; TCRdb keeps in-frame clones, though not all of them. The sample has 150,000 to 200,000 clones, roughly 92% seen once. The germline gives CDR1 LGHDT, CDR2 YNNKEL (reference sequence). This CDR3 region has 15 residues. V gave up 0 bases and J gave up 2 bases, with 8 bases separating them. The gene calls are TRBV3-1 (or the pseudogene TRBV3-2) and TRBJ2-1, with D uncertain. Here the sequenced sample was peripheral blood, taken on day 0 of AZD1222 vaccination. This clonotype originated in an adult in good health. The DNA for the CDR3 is TGTGCCAGCAGCCAAGATAGCTCCCCCTACAATGAGCAGTTCTTC. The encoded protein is CASSQDSSPYNEQFF.